This T cell receptor (beta chain) came from a study of post-analysis software for immune sequencing data. Study outcomes and limitations: In patients, roughly five TRBV segments were more frequent than in controls, with TRBV5-6, TRBV5-1 and TRBV20-1 among them.

On this clonotype itself: Its target is unknown.

V was cut by 7 bases and J by 3 bases, with 15 bases left in between. This CDR3 is 14 amino acids long. Germline V gene lookup returns CDR1 SGHTA and CDR2 FQGNSA. Included in the TCR beta cDNA libraries were unique molecular identifiers. TCRdb re-analysed the PCR reads in MiXCR, keeping a single row per CDR3 protein. The top ten clones hold approximately 4.3% of a sample with hundreds of thousands of distinct CDR3 sequences, approximately 53% of them seen once. Input material: blood. This clonotype was obtained from a girl aged 5 to 17 with multiple sclerosis. The rearrangement joins TRBV7-2 to TRBJ2-5; unclear D gene. CDR3 region: CASTQPAIEETQYF. The CDR3 nucleotides read TGTGCCAGCACCCAACCGGCAATAGAAGAGACCCAGTACTTC.